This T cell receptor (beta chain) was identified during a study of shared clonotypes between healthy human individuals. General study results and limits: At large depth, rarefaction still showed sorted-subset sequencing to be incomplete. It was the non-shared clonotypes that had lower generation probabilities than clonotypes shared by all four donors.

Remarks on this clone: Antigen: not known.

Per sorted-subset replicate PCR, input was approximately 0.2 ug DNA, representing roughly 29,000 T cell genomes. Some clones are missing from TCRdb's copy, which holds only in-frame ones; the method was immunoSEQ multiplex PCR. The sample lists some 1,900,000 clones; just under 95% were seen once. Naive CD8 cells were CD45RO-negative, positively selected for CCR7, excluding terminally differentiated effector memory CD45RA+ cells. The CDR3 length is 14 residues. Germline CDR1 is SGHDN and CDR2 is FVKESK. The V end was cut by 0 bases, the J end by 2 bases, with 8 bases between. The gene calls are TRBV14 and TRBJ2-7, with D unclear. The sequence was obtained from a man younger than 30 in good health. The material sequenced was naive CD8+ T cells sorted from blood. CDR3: CASSQDPLTYEQYF. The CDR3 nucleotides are TGTGCCAGCAGCCAAGATCCCCTAACCTACGAGCAGTACTTC.